The present entry profiles one TCR beta chain with its context. This entry is derived from a study of blood T cell repertoires in COVID-19. Study at large: The cDNA or gDNA used as material had been derived from T cells, B-cell-depleted T cells, or PBMCs.

Using immunoSEQ multiplex PCR, the repertoire was profiled, and TCRdb retains in-frame clones only, with some absent. The sample has approximately 70,000 clones, roughly 80% seen once; the top ten hold about 15%. The sample was peripheral blood. This clonotype was obtained from a man aged 60-69 years with COVID-19, enrolled during active disease.

CDR3 in DNA: TGCGCCAGCAGCTTGGAGTTCGACTTAGACAGGGGGGCTGAAGCTTTCTTT. This gives the protein CASSLEFDLDRGAEAFF. V gene TRBV5-1 combines with J gene TRBJ1-1; 9 nucleotides line up with TRBD1. Germline V lookup: CDR1 SGHRS, CDR2 YFSETQ. The CDR3 length is 17 residues. With V trimmed by 0 bases and J by 6 bases, 12 bases remained unmatched. Variable domain in full (rest from reference TRBV5-1 and TRBJ1-1): KAGVTQTPRYLIKTRGQQVTLSCSPISGHRSVSWYQQTPGQGLQFLFEYFSETQRNKGNFPGRFSGRQFSNSRSEMNVSTLELGDSALYLCASSLEFDLDRGAEAFFGQGTRLTVV.